Sequencing of this T cell receptor beta chain was carried out in a study of beta chain features in type 1 diabetes. The wider study: In all, about 110 million sorted cells from all samples were analyzed. Study findings and constraints: Across patients, naive, central memory and Treg TCRB repertoires exhibited apparently greater similarity than was observed across healthy donors. PCR might pick shorter templates more often, in the same way for patients and controls.

With regard to this clone: The antigen is undetermined.

The CDR3 is made up of 13 amino acids. V lost 4 bases to trimming and J lost 2 bases, with 8 bases between them. The germline CDR1 and CDR2 sequences are MNHEY and SVGAGI. What was sequenced were expressed TCRB transcripts, since all of the isolated RNA had been reverse transcribed. Profiled with immunoSEQ multiplex PCR; TCRdb holds only in-frame clones, not every one. The data hold hundreds of thousands of clones, with 14% observed a single time. Sequenced sample: naive CD4+ T cells from blood. The chain is built from TRBV6-5 and TRBJ1-2; D is ambiguous. This receptor was identified in a man under 40 in good health. The CDR3 reads CASSFTANYGYTF. For the CDR3, the DNA is TGTGCCAGCAGTTTCACAGCGAACTATGGCTACACCTTC.